These T cell receptor beta chains were read from a single sample in a study of blood T cell repertoires in COVID-19. Sequenced by immunoSEQ multiplex PCR; TCRdb stores in-frame clones only, minus some. The table shows some 210,000 clones, with about 88% occurring only once. The sequenced sample consisted of peripheral blood. All receptors come from a woman between 35 and 50 years old who had recovered from COVID-19. Both conserved end residues are part of each CDR3. A D gene is named only where the DNA matches it firmly. Size is omitted from some rows. Given values are once, few, many or a class for expanded clones.

v_call	clone_size	d_call	j_call	cdr3_aa	cdr3_nt
TRBV2	-	TRBD2	TRBJ2-5	CASRVGLAGVETQYF	TGTGCCAGCAGGGTAGGACTAGCGGGAGTAGAGACCCAGTACTTC
TRBV15	-	TRBD2	TRBJ2-1	CATSRGTSGASHEQFF	TGTGCCACCAGCAGAGGAACTAGCGGGGCGAGCCATGAGCAGTTCTTC
TRBV28	-	-	TRBJ1-5	CASIGAQADQPQHF	TGTGCCAGCATTGGGGCACAGGCCGATCAGCCCCAGCATTTT
TRBV13	-	TRBD1	TRBJ2-1	CASSHTGGNEQFF	TGTGCCAGCAGCCACACAGGGGGGAATGAGCAGTTCTTC
TRBV6-5	-	TRBD1	TRBJ2-7	CASRRQGGLYEQYF	TGTGCCAGCAGGCGACAGGGGGGACTCTACGAGCAGTACTTC
TRBV19	-	TRBD2	TRBJ2-1	CASRSVASGRAWNEQFF	TGTGCCAGTAGATCGGTGGCTAGCGGGAGGGCTTGGAATGAGCAGTTCTTC
TRBV27	few	-	TRBJ1-2	CASSLGGGIDYGYTF	TGTGCCAGCAGTTTAGGTGGCGGAATAGACTATGGCTACACCTTC
TRBV28	-	-	TRBJ2-7	CASSLSYYEQYF	TGTGCCAGCAGTTTGTCCTACTACGAGCAGTACTTC
TRBV28	-	TRBD1	TRBJ2-2	CASSSGGAGTGELFF	TGTGCCAGCAGTTCAGGGGGCGCGGGCACCGGGGAGCTGTTTTTT
TRBV4-3	many	-	TRBJ2-1	CASRRDRSSYNEQFF	TGCGCCAGCAGACGTGACAGAAGCTCCTACAATGAGCAGTTCTTC
TRBV6-4	-	TRBD1	TRBJ1-5	CASSLGQGTQPQHF	TGTGCCAGCAGTCTCGGACAGGGGACTCAGCCCCAGCATTTT
TRBV2	few	-	TRBJ2-1	CASSAPLFGAYNEQFF	TGTGCCAGCAGTGCCCCTCTCTTTGGAGCCTACAATGAGCAGTTCTTC
TRBV7-8	-	TRBD2	TRBJ2-3	CASSSASGGLDTQYF	TGTGCCAGCAGCTCGGCTAGCGGGGGGTTAGATACGCAGTATTTT
TRBV18	-	-	TRBJ2-5	CASSRGSGFTGEETQYF	TGTGCCAGCTCACGGGGTAGCGGCTTTACAGGGGAAGAGACCCAGTACTTC
TRBV15	once	TRBD1	TRBJ1-6	CATSRGSRDREDSPLHF	TGTGCCACCAGCAGAGGATCCCGGGACAGGGAAGACTCACCCCTCCACTTT
TRBV5-6	-	-	TRBJ2-3	CASSPGVADTDTQYF	TGTGCCAGCAGCCCGGGGGTAGCGGACACAGATACGCAGTATTTT
TRBV5-1	-	-	TRBJ2-3	CASSLAGSRYTDTQYF	TGCGCCAGCAGCTTGGCGGGATCCCGATACACAGATACGCAGTATTTT
TRBV18	-	-	TRBJ1-2	CASSTRVDTNYGYTF	TGTGCCAGCTCAACACGCGTGGACACTAACTATGGCTACACCTTC
TRBV2	-	TRBD1	TRBJ1-1	CASSADRGGTEAFF	TGTGCCAGCAGCGCCGACAGGGGAGGGACTGAAGCTTTCTTT
TRBV10-3	-	-	TRBJ2-1	CASGQGRSSYNEQFF	TGTGCCTCCGGTCAGGGTCGGAGCTCCTACAATGAGCAGTTCTTC
TRBV28	-	-	TRBJ2-7	CASSPLAEKTYEQYF	TGTGCCAGCAGTCCACTAGCAGAGAAAACCTACGAGCAGTACTTC
TRBV15	-	-	TRBJ2-1	CATSRVGQGGEQFF	TGTGCCACCAGCAGAGTGGGCCAGGGTGGTGAGCAGTTCTTC
TRBV27	once	TRBD2	TRBJ2-7	CASSEGTSGSYEQYF	TGTGCCAGCAGTGAGGGGACTAGCGGGAGTTACGAGCAGTACTTC
TRBV5-6	-	TRBD1	TRBJ1-2	CASSQTGGDGGYTF	TGTGCCAGCAGTCAGACAGGGGGCGACGGTGGCTACACCTTC
TRBV21-1	few	-	TRBJ1-3	CASSKALWGVDF	TGTGCCAGCAGCAAAGCGCTTTGGGGGGTTGATTTT
TRBV13	-	-	TRBJ2-1	CASSFTLVSYNEQFF	TGTGCCAGCAGCTTTACCCTAGTCTCCTACAATGAGCAGTTCTTC
TRBV6-5	-	TRBD2	TRBJ2-5	CASTFASGRQETQYF	TGTGCCAGCACGTTCGCTAGCGGGAGGCAAGAGACCCAGTACTTC
TRBV28	-	-	TRBJ1-2	CASSQSGYGYTF	TGTGCCAGCAGCCAATCCGGCTATGGCTACACCTTC
TRBV19	-	-	TRBJ2-7	CASSTRHGYEQYF	TGTGCCAGTAGTACGAGGCACGGATACGAGCAGTACTTC
TRBV6-2/TRBV6-3	-	TRBD2	TRBJ2-1	CASSPLASSGYNEQFF	TGTGCCAGCAGCCCTTTAGCGTCTAGCGGGTACAATGAGCAGTTCTTC
TRBV5-5	-	-	TRBJ1-1	CASSLDLNTEAFF	TGTGCCAGCAGCTTAGACTTAAACACTGAAGCTTTCTTT